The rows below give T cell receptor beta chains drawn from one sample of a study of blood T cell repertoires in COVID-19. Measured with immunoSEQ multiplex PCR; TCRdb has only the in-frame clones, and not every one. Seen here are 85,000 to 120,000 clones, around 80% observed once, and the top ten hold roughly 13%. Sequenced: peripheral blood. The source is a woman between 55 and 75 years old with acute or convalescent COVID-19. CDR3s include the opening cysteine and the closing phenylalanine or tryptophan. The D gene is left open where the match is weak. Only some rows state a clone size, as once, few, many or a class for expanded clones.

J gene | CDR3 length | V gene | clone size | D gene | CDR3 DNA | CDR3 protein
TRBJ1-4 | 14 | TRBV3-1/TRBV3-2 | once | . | TGTGCCAGCAGCGCACGGTCAGGGAATGAAAAACTGTTTTTT | CASSARSGNEKLFF
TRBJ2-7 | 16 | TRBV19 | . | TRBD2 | TGTGCCAGTAGTGGTCCCGGACTAGCCCGGTCCTACGAGCAGTACTTC | CASSGPGLARSYEQYF
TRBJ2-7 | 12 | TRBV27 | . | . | TGTGCCAGCAGTTCGACTACCTACGAGCAGTACTTC | CASSSTTYEQYF
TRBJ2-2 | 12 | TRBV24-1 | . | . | TGTGCCACCGCCGGGGACACCGGGGAGCTGTTTTTT | CATAGDTGELFF
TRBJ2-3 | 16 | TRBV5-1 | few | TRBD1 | TGCGCCAGCAGCTTACAAGGGGGCGAGTTCACAGATACGCAGTATTTT | CASSLQGGEFTDTQYF
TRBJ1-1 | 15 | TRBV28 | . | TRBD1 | TGTGCCAGCAGTTTACCCCGGGACAGGGGACCCCAAGCTTTCTTT | CASSLPRDRGPQAFF
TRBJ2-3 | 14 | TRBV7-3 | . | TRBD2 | TGTGCCAGCAGCTTGACTAGCCACACAGATACGCAGTATTTT | CASSLTSHTDTQYF
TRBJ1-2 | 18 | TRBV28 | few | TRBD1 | TGTGCCAGCAGTCCAAACCCTTATACAGGGGTGGCTAACTATGGCTACACCTTC | CASSPNPYTGVANYGYTF
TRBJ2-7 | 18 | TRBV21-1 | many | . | TGTGCCAGCAGCAATCACCCGCTAGCGGCGGGGGGCCCCTACGAGCAGTACTTC | CASSNHPLAAGGPYEQYF
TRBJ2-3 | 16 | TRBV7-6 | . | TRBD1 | TGTGCCAGCAGCCCGAGGACAGGGGGCAGCACAGATACGCAGTATTTT | CASSPRTGGSTDTQYF
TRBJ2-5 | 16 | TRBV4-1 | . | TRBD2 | TGCGCCAGCAGCCAGGGTCCCATGACGGGGGGTCAGACCCAGTACTTC | CASSQGPMTGGQTQYF
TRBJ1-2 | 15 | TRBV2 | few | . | TGTGCCAGCAGTGAAGGAGGGGGAGTTAGCTATGGCTACACCTTC | CASSEGGGVSYGYTF
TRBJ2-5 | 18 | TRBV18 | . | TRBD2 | TGTGCCAGCTCACTCACTACGCCTAGCGGGAGGAACCAAGAGACCCAGTACTTC | CASSLTTPSGRNQETQYF
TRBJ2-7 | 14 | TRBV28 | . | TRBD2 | TGTGCCAGCGGGAGGGGCGGGATTAGATACGAGCAGTACTTC | CASGRGGIRYEQYF
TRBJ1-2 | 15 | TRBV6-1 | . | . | TGTGCCAGCAGTGAAGCCGGACAATCATCCAATGGCTACACCTTC | CASSEAGQSSNGYTF
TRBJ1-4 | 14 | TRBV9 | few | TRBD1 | TGTGCCAGCAGTACAGGGGTAACTAATGAAAAACTGTTTTTT | CASSTGVTNEKLFF
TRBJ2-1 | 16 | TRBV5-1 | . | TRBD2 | TGCGCCAGCAGCCCTACGCTAGCGGGAGTCTACAATGAGCAGTTCTTC | CASSPTLAGVYNEQFF
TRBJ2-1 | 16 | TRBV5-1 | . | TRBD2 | TGCGCCAGCAGCCCGGATAGCGGGAGCTCCTACAATGAGCAGTTCTTC | CASSPDSGSSYNEQFF
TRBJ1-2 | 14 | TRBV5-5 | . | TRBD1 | TGTGCCAGCAGCCCCGGACCTAACAGGGGAGGCTACACCTTC | CASSPGPNRGGYTF
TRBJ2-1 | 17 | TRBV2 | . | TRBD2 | TGTGCCAGCAGTGAAGATTTGGGCGGGAGAGGGTACAATGAGCAGTTCTTC | CASSEDLGGRGYNEQFF
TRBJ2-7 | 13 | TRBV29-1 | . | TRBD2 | TGCAGCGTGGGGACTAGCGGGAGCTACGAGCAGTACTTC | CSVGTSGSYEQYF
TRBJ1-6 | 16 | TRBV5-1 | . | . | TGCGCCAGCAGCTTGTCAGGGTGGCCGAATAATTCACCCCTCCACTTT | CASSLSGWPNNSPLHF
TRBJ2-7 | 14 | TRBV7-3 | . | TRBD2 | TGTGCCAGCAGCCGGACTAGCGGGGCCTACGAGCAGTACTTC | CASSRTSGAYEQYF
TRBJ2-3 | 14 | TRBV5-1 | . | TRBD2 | TGCGCCAGCAGCTTAGCGGGAGGTTCAGATACGCAGTATTTT | CASSLAGGSDTQYF
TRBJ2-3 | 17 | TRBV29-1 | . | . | TGCAGCGTTGGTCAAATCCGCGGGACCGCGGGCGCAGATACGCAGTATTTT | CSVGQIRGTAGADTQYF
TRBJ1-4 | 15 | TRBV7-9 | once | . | TGTGCCAGCAGCTCGTCCGGAGCAACTAATGAAAAACTGTTTTTT | CASSSSGATNEKLFF
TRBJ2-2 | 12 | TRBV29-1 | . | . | TGCAGCGTTGCCTCAGGGGCCGGGGAGCTGTTTTTT | CSVASGAGELFF
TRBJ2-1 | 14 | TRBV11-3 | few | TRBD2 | TGTGCCAGCAGCAAAGAGGCTAGCGGGGGTGAGCAGTTCTTC | CASSKEASGGEQFF
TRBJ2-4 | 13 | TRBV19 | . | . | TGTGCCAGTATCCCCCGGGGATTGAACATTCAGTACTTC | CASIPRGLNIQYF
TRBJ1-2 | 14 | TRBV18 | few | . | TGTGCCAGCTCACCGACCCCCGGCGGCTATGGCTACACCTTC | CASSPTPGGYGYTF
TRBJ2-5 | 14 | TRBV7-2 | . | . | TGTGCCAGCAGCTTACAACGGGAACAAGAGACCCAGTACTTC | CASSLQREQETQYF
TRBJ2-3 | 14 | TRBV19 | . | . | TGTGCCTCTTCCACCCAATTACACACAGATACGCAGTATTTT | CASSTQLHTDTQYF
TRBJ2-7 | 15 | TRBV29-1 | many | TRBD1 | TGCAGCGTCGGAGGACAGGGGGCAAACTCCTACGAGCAGTACTTC | CSVGGQGANSYEQYF
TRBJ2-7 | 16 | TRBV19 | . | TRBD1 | TGTGCCAGTAGTAGTTTTTCCGGGACAGGTCAGTCCGAGCAGTACTTC | CASSSFSGTGQSEQYF
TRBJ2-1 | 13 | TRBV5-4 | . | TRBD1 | TGTGCCAGCAGCTCTGGACAGGTCAATGAGCAGTTCTTC | CASSSGQVNEQFF
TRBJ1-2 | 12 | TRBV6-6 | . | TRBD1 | TGTGCCAGCAGCACGGACAGGGGCGGCTACACCTTC | CASSTDRGGYTF
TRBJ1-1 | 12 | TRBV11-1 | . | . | TGTGCCAGCGCCCCTAGGAACACTGAAGCTTTCTTT | CASAPRNTEAFF
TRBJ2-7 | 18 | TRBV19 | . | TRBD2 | TGTGCCAGTAGTTCGCCAGCTCCGACTAGCGGGGCATACTACGAGCAGTACTTC | CASSSPAPTSGAYYEQYF
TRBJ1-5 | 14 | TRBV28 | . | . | TGTGCCAGCAGTTCTGTGTCAGGCAATCAGCCCCAGCATTTT | CASSSVSGNQPQHF
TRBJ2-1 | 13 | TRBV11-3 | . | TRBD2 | TGTGCCAGCAGTGAACTAGCGGGAGGTGAGCAGTTCTTC | CASSELAGGEQFF